One and the same sample provided the 21 T cell receptor beta chains below, sequenced in a study of blood T cell repertoires in COVID-19. Some clones are missing from TCRdb's copy, which holds only in-frame ones; the method was immunoSEQ multiplex PCR. Here the sample spans tens of thousands of clones, about 89% being singletons. Material: peripheral blood. Receptor source: a man aged 70 or older with active or convalescent COVID-19.

This clone was counted a single time. The V call is TRBV7-2, the J call TRBJ2-5; D unresolved. CDR1 is SGHTA and CDR2 is FQGNSA in the germline V gene. The CDR3 totals 13 residues. The V end lost 1 base, the J end lost 5 bases, and 8 bases lay between the germline ends. CDR3 DNA: TGTGCCAGCAGCTTAGGAGCTCGGGAGACCCAGTACTTC. It specifies CASSLGARETQYF.

The chain uses TRBV2 and TRBJ1-6; possibly TRBD1 for D (5 bases). CDR1 and CDR2 (germline): SNHLY, FYNNEI. V gave up 10 bases and J gave up 3 bases, with 16 bases separating them. This CDR3 is 15 amino acids long. The CDR3 spells CATYRSLLYNSPLHF. CDR3 nucleotides: TGTGCCACCTACAGGAGTCTCCTCTATAATTCACCCCTCCACTTT. Drawing the rest from reference TRBV2 and TRBJ1-6, the complete variable domain is EPEVTQTPSHQVTQMGQEVILRCVPISNHLYFYWYRQILGQKVEFLVSFYNNEISEKSEIFDDQFSVERPDGSNFTLKIRSTKLEDSAMYFCATYRSLLYNSPLHFGNGTRLTVT.

This chain connects TRBV2 to TRBJ1-6; D unclear. V lost 1 base and J lost 8, with 9 bases in between. This CDR3 comprises 14 residues. Germline CDR1 reads SNHLY; CDR2 reads FYNNEI. The CDR3 coding sequence is TGTGCCAGCAGTGAAGGGCGGCTCCATTCACCCCTCCACTTT. Amino acid sequence: CASSEGRLHSPLHF.

This clone appeared once. The gene calls are TRBV9 and TRBJ1-3; a possible D gene is TRBD1 (6 bases). V was cut by 4 bases and J by 3 bases, with 17 bases left in between. The CDR3 runs to 16 residues. Germline CDR1 is SGDLS and CDR2 is YYNGEE. DNA of the CDR3: TGTGCCAGCAGCCCCCGTAGGGGGAGTGGTGGAAACACCATATATTTT. The encoded protein is CASSPRRGSGGNTIYF.

The V and J genes are TRBV9 and TRBJ1-1; a weak D match, TRBD1 (6 bases). Trimming left V 3 bases short and J 11 bases short, with 23 bases between. The CDR3 is made up of 15 amino acids. Per germline, CDR1 SGDLS and CDR2 YYNGEE. CDR3 sequence: CASSAAEGGSKAAFF. CDR3 coding DNA: TGTGCCAGCAGCGCCGCCGAGGGGGGGAGCAAGGCGGCTTTCTTT.

The chain employs TRBV4-3 and TRBJ1-4, with D hard to call. The V end lost 0 bases, the J end lost 0 bases, and 5 bases lay between the germline ends. CDR1 and CDR2 from the germline V gene are LGHNA and YSLEER. The CDR3 runs to 15 residues. CDR3 region: CASSQDRTTNEKLFF. The CDR3 region has the DNA TGCGCCAGCAGCCAAGACAGGACAACTAATGAAAAACTGTTTTTT.

Turning to this clone: Additional DNA sequences in this sample encode the identical CDR3. V and J are TRBV30 and TRBJ1-2; D not resolved. This CDR3 has 12 amino acids. V was pared by 0 bases and J by 5 bases, with 7 bases between. Looked up from germline, CDR1 is GTSNPN and CDR2 is SVGIG (reference sequence). This CDR3 reads CAWSVRGYGYTF. DNA of the CDR3: TGTGCCTGGAGTGTACGGGGATATGGCTACACCTTC.

The V gene is TRBV7-2, the J gene TRBJ2-3; D ambiguous. CDR3 length: 13 residues. In germline, CDR1 is SGHTA, CDR2 FQGNSA. The V end was cut by 7 bases, the J end by 7 bases, with 15 bases between. The CDR3 coding sequence is TGTGCCAGCAACCCGCCCCAGTCGAATACGCAGTATTTT. As protein: CASNPPQSNTQYF.

This sequence joins TRBV4-3 and TRBJ2-7; D call uncertain. Germline V gene lookup returns CDR1 LGHNA and CDR2 YSLEER. The V end was cut by 1 base, the J end by 0 bases, with 10 bases between. CDR3 length: 15 amino acids. CDR3 in amino acids: CASSQVWAVSYEQYF. The CDR3 DNA sequence: TGCGCCAGCAGCCAAGTTTGGGCAGTCTCCTACGAGCAGTACTTC.

The chain joins TRBV6-5 to TRBJ1-6; tentative D call: TRBD1 (6 bases). This CDR3 has 16 residues. Germline V lookup: CDR1 MNHEY, CDR2 SVGAGI. V was cut by 0 bases and J by 7 bases, with 13 bases left in between. CDR3 bases: TGTGCCAGCAGTTACTCCGGCCAGGGGAACAATTCACCCCTCCACTTT. It yields the protein CASSYSGQGNNSPLHF.

The rearrangement uses TRBV6-4 and TRBJ2-2; maybe TRBD2 (5 bases). This CDR3 is 13 amino acids long. Germline V gives CDR1 MRHNA, CDR2 SNTAGT. Between the trimmed V and J ends, which lost 4 bases and 4 bases, there was a span of 7 bases. Written as DNA, the CDR3 is TGTGCCAGCAGTGGAGGACTCACCGGGGAGCTGTTTTTT. Its protein product is CASSGGLTGELFF.

This sequence joins TRBV3-1 (or the pseudogene TRBV3-2) and TRBJ2-3; D ambiguous. The V and J ends lost 4 bases and 3 bases respectively, with 14 bases between them. The CDR3 runs to 15 residues. The germline CDR1 and CDR2 sequences are LGHDT and YNNKEL (reference sequence). CDR3 nucleotides: TGTGCCAGCAGCCCGAACAGCCTCGAGACAGATACGCAGTATTTT. This gives the protein CASSPNSLETDTQYF.

The rearrangement links TRBV5-1 to TRBJ1-1, with TRBD1 matching 11 bases. The length of the CDR3 is 13 residues. Germline V gives CDR1 SGHRS, CDR2 YFSETQ. Unmatched junction bases numbered 2, after V lost 4 bases and J lost 6 bases. The CDR3 DNA sequence: TGCGCCAGCAGCGGACAGGGGGCCGCTGAAGCTTTCTTT. The encoded protein is CASSGQGAAEAFF.

The chain recombines TRBV7-8 with TRBJ1-2; 8 nucleotides match TRBD1. Looked up from germline, CDR1 is SGHVS and CDR2 is FQNEAQ. The CDR3 runs 13 residues. Trimming removed 5 bases from V and 6 bases from J; junction bases left unmatched: 5. The CDR3 nucleotides are TGTGCCAGCAGCCGGGACAGGATTAATGGCTACACCTTC. Translation: CASSRDRINGYTF.

The rearrangement uses TRBV25-1 and TRBJ1-6; D perhaps matches TRBD1 (5 bases). The CDR3 has 15 amino acids. Germline values: CDR1 MGHDK, CDR2 SYGVNS. Trimming removed 1 base from V and 8 bases from J, with 12 bases in between. CDR3 nucleotide sequence: TGTGCCAGCAGTGAATTGGGGGGGGTGGATTCACCCCTCCACTTT. Its translation: CASSELGGVDSPLHF.

The chain recombines TRBV4-3 with TRBJ2-7; 14 nucleotides match TRBD2. Germline values: CDR1 LGHNA, CDR2 YSLEER. The CDR3 consists of 16 residues. With V trimmed by 2 bases and J by 7 bases, 7 bases remained unmatched. In DNA form, the CDR3 reads TGCGCCAGCAGCCAATCGACTAGCGGGGGGGCTTGGGAGCAGTACTTC. This gives the protein CASSQSTSGGAWEQYF.

The chain joins TRBV18 to TRBJ2-1; D perhaps matches TRBD2 (5 bases). Between the trimmed V and J ends, which lost 6 bases and 9 bases, there was a span of 18 bases. Germline assignment: CDR1 KGHSH and CDR2 LQKENI. The length of the CDR3 is 14 residues. DNA of the CDR3: TGTGCCAGCTCTACGGCCAGGTCCGGAGGTGAGCAGTTCTTC. Translating gives CASSTARSGGEQFF.

The chain recombines TRBV7-2 with TRBJ1-5; the match to TRBD1 covers 9 bases. The ends lost 5 bases at V and 6 bases at J; junction bases unmatched: 8. The CDR3 is made up of 15 amino acids. Looked up from germline, CDR1 is SGHTA and CDR2 is FQGNSA. The DNA of the CDR3 is TGTGCCAGCAGCATCGACAGGGGGATGAGTCAGCCCCAGCATTTT. This sequence encodes CASSIDRGMSQPQHF. The complete variable domain, with remaining parts taken from reference TRBV7-2 and TRBJ1-5, reads GAGVSQSPSNKVTEKGKDVELRCDPISGHTALYWYRQSLGQGLEFLIYFQGNSAPDKSGLPSDRFSAERTGGSVSTLTIQRTQQEDSAVYLCASSIDRGMSQPQHFGDGTRLSIL.

This chain links TRBV5-1 with TRBJ2-2, with a weak D call TRBD1 (6 bases). Germline V gives CDR1 SGHRS, CDR2 YFSETQ. The CDR3 runs 15 residues. Trimming cost V 1 base and J 1 base, with 8 bases left between them. In DNA, the CDR3 is TGCGCCAGCAGCTTGTCAGGGGTGAACACCGGGGAGCTGTTTTTT. It translates to CASSLSGVNTGELFF.

CDR3 bases: TGTGCCAGCAGTTTTTCCCGGGACTCAGCCTACGAGCAGTACTTC. This sequence encodes CASSFSRDSAYEQYF. V is TRBV27 and J is TRBJ2-7; D may be TRBD2 (6 bases). Trimming pared 3 bases from V and 2 bases from J, leaving 14 bases between. There are 15 residues in the CDR3. Germline lookup yields CDR1 MNHEY and CDR2 SMNVEV (reference sequence).

This chain uses TRBV18 with TRBJ2-1, with D maybe TRBD1 (5 bases). The CDR3 is made up of 16 amino acids. Looked up from germline, CDR1 is KGHSH and CDR2 is LQKENI. The V gene lost 0 bases and the J gene lost 2 bases, with 11 bases spanning the gap. The DNA of the CDR3 is TGTGCCAGCTCACCACCGTCCAGGGTAACCTACAATGAGCAGTTCTTC. Its translation is CASSPPSRVTYNEQFF. The full variable domain, in which reference TRBV18 and TRBJ2-1 provide the parts outside the CDR3, is NAGVMQNPRHLVRRRGQEARLRCSPMKGHSHVYWYRQLPEEGLKFMVYLQKENIIDESGMPKERFSAEFPKEGPSILRIQQVVRGDSAAYFCASSPPSRVTYNEQFFGPGTRLTVL.